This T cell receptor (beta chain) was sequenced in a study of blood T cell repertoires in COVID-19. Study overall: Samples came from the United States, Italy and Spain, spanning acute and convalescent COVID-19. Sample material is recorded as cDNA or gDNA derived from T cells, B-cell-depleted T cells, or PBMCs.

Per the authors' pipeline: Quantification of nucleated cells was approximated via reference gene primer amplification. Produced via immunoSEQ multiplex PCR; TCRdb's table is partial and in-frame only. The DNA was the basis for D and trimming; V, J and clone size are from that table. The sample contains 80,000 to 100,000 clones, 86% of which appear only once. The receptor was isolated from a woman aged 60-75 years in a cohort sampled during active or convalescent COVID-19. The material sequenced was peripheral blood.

The CDR3: CASSLDGSRTDTQYF. CDR3 bases: TGTGCCAGCAGCTTAGACGGGTCTCGCACAGATACGCAGTATTTT. The chain couples TRBV11-2 to TRBJ2-3; no clear D gene. CDR3 length: 15 amino acids. The ends were cut back, 0 bases at V and 1 base at J, with 8 bases in the middle. CDR1 is SGHAT, CDR2 FQNNGV, per germline. The full variable domain, completed using reference TRBV11-2 and TRBJ2-3, is EAGVAQSPRYKIIEKRQSVAFWCNPISGHATLYWYQQILGQGPKLLIQFQNNGVVDDSQLPKDRFSAERLKGVDSTLKIQPAKLEDSAVYLCASSLDGSRTDTQYFGPGTRLTVL.